This T cell receptor (beta chain) was sequenced in a study of shared clonotypes between healthy human individuals. Replicate PCRs from sorted subsets contained around 200 ng DNA, which is roughly 30,000 T cell genomes. Profiled with immunoSEQ multiplex PCR; TCRdb holds only in-frame clones, not every one. The sample contains a few million clones, approximately 94% of which appear only once. CD45RA+ naive and CD45RA-negative memory subsets were separated from CD4+ cells. Study results and caveats: It was anticipated that sequencing depth would influence how many clonotypes donors shared. Specimens sampled were limited to blood, with tissue repertoires likely differing.

This clone has more than one count but fewer than ten. Its antigen is undetermined. Germline CDR1 reads SNHLY; CDR2 reads FYNNEI. CDR3 length: 14 amino acids. V dropped 7 bases and J dropped 3; count of bases not matched to a gene: 7. The clonotype comes from a man between 18 and 29 years old in good health. Source material: naive CD4+ T cells sorted from blood. Subset of the sample: CD45RA+ positively selected. V and J are TRBV2 and TRBJ2-7; 9 bases fit TRBD1. Written as DNA, the CDR3 is TGTGCCAGCACCGACCCGGGACAGGGCTACGAGCAGTACTTC. It encodes CASTDPGQGYEQYF.